The subject of this entry is one T cell receptor (beta chain). Its antigen is not known. Per the original data handling: When patient CD8+ clones larger than 1% were compared with published virus-specific TCRB sequences, few matched. The method was immunoSEQ multiplex PCR; TCRdb's version includes in-frame clones alone and lacks a portion of them. The V and J calls and clone size come from that table; D and trimming were worked out from the DNA. The sample gives around 12,000 clones, less than 80% of which show up once; 34% is in the top ten. Germline V gene sequence: CDR1 SGHVS, CDR2 FQNEAQ. The CDR3 runs 17 residues. Trimming pared 0 bases from V and 7 bases from J, leaving 16 bases between. This specimen belongs to a study of somatic mutations in cytotoxic T cells in rheumatoid arthritis. General study results and limits: CD8+ clonality increased with age in rheumatoid arthritis patients but not in healthy controls. No significant CD8+ T-cell clonality difference was found between rheumatoid arthritis patients and age-matched controls. Of 65 patients, 7 to 9 had a largest CD8+ clone that exceeded 20% of CD8+ cells.

Sequenced material: CD8+ T cells sorted from blood. The receptor was derived from an adult with rheumatoid arthritis. This chain joins TRBV7-8 and TRBJ1-6; D not certain. The CDR3 region is CASSLAVAYTRNSPLHF. The CDR3 nucleotides are TGTGCCAGCAGCTTAGCGGTAGCCTACACCAGGAATTCACCCCTCCACTTT.